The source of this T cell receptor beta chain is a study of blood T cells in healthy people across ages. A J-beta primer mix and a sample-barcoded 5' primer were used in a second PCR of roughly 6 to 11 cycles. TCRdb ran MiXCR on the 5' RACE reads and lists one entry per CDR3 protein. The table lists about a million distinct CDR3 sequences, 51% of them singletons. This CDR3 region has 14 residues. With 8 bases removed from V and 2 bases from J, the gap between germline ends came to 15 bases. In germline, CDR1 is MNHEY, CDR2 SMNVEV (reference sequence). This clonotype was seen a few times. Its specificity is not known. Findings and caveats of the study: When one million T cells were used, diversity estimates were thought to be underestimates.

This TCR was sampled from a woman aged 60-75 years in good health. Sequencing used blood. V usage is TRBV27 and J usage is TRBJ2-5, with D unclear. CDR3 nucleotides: TGTGCCAGCCCTAGGGTGGTCAGACAAGAGACCCAGTACTTC. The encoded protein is CASPRVVRQETQYF.